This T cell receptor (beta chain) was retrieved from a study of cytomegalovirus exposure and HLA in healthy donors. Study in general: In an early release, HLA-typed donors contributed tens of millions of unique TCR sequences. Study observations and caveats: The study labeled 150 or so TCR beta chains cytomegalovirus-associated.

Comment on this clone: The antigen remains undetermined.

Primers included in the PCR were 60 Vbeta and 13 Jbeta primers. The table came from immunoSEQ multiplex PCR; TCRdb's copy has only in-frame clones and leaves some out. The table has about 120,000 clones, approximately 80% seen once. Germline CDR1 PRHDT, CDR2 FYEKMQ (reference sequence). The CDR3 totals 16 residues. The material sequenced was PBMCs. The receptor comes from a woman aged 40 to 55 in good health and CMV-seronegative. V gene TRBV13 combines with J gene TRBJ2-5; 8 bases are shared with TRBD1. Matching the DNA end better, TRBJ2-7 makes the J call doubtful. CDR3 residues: CASSLDRTGYSYEQYF. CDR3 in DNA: TGTGCCAGCAGCTTAGACAGGACAGGGTATTCCTACGAGCAGTACTTC.